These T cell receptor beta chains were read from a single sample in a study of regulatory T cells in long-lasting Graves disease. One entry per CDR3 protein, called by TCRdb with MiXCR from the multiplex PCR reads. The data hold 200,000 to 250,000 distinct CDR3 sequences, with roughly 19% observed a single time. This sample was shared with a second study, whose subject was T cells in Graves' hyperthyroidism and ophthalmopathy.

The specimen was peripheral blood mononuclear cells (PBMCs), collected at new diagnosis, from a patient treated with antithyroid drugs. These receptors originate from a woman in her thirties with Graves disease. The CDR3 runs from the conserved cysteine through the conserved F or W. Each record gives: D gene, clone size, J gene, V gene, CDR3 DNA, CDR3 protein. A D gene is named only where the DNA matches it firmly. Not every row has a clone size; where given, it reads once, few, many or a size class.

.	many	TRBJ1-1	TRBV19	TGTGCCAGTAGTATAGGAGGTCGGGGAACTGAAGCTTTCTTT	CASSIGGRGTEAFF
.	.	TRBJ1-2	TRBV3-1	TGTGCCAGCAGCCAAGAGGTGGGCAGGGGCTATGGCTACACCTTC	CASSQEVGRGYGYTF
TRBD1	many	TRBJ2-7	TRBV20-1	TGCAGTGCCGAGACAGGGGCCTCCTACGAGCAGTACTTC	CSAETGASYEQYF
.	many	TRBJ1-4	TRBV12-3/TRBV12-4	TGTGCCAGCAGTCTTACAGGGCCCCCTAATGAAAAACTGTTTTTT	CASSLTGPPNEKLFF
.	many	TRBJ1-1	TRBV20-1	TGCAGTGCTAGAGACCCCAGTACAGGGACCACTGAAGCTTTCTTT	CSARDPSTGTTEAFF
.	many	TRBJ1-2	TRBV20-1	TGCAGTGCTAGAGTTCCGGGGGGCGGCTACACCTTC	CSARVPGGGYTF
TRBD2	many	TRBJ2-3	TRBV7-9	TGTGCCAGCAGCTTAGGGGCGTCGGGGGTAGCGGGGACAGATACGCAGTATTTT	CASSLGASGVAGTDTQYF
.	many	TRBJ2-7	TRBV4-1	TGCGCCAGCAGCCAAGATCCCGGGGGCGTCCACGAGCAGTACTTC	CASSQDPGGVHEQYF
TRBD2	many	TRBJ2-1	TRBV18	TGTGCCAGCTCCCCCGTCGAGCGGGGGGGCGGTAATGAGCAGTTCTTC	CASSPVERGGGNEQFF
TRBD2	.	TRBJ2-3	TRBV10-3	TGTGCCATCAGTGTTGGGACTAGCGGGAGGGGCACAGATACGCAGTATTTT	CAISVGTSGRGTDTQYF
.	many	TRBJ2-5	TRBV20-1	TGCAGTGCTACCCTCCAGGGGGAGACCCAGTACTTC	CSATLQGETQYF
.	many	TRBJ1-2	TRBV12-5	TGTGCTAGTGGTTTCAAAACCTATGGCTACACCTTC	CASGFKTYGYTF
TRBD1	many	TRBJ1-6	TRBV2	TGTGCCAGCAGCGGGACAGCCGAGAATTCACCCCTCCACTTT	CASSGTAENSPLHF
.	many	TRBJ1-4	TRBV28	TGTGCCAGCAGTTTATTTCACGGACCAACTAATGAAAAACTGTTTTTT	CASSLFHGPTNEKLFF
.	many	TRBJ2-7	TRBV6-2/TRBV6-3	TGTGCCAGCAGTCCAGCGAGAGGGGGTTCCTACGAGCAGTACTTC	CASSPARGGSYEQYF
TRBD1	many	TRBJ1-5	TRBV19	TGTGCCAGTAGTATCGGACAGGGGCCGGCTCTGTCTCAGCCCCAGCATTTT	CASSIGQGPALSQPQHF
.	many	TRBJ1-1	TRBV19	TGTGCCAGTAGTTACGGGATGAGCACTGAAGCTTTCTTT	CASSYGMSTEAFF
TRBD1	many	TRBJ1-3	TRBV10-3	TGTGCCATCAGGATGGGGACAGGCCTACCTGGAAACACCATATATTTT	CAIRMGTGLPGNTIYF
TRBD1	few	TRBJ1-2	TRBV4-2	TGTGCCAGCAGCCAAGAATATCGGGACAGTGCCCCCAGGGGCTACACCTTC	CASSQEYRDSAPRGYTF
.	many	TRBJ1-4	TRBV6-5	TGTGCCAGCAGTTATACCAGGACTAATGAAAAACTGTTTTTT	CASSYTRTNEKLFF
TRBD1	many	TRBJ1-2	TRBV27	TGTGCCAGCAGTCCCTCAGGGGGCGGCTATGGCTACACCTTC	CASSPSGGGYGYTF
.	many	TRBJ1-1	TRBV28	TGTGCCATCGGAAGGTACGACAACACTGAAGCTTTCTTT	CAIGRYDNTEAFF
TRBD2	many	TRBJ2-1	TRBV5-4	TGTGCCAGCAGACATATAGCGGGAGGGCTGGATGAGCAGTTCTTC	CASRHIAGGLDEQFF
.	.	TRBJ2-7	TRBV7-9	TGTGCCAGCAGCCCAGACCCCCAAAGCTCCTACGAGCAGTACTTC	CASSPDPQSSYEQYF
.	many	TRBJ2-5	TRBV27	TGTGCCAGCAGTTTACTTGGGGGGCTTGATCAAGAGACCCAGTACTTC	CASSLLGGLDQETQYF
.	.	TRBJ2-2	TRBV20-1	TGCAGTGCTAGAGACGGGGCGAACACCGGGGAGCTGTTTTTT	CSARDGANTGELFF
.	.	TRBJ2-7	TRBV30	TGTGCCTGGAGTGGGACTGTGAGCTCCTACGAGCAGTACTTC	CAWSGTVSSYEQYF
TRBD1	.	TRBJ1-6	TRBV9	TGTGCCAGCAGCGCCCAACCGGGACAGGGCAATTCACCCCTCCACTTT	CASSAQPGQGNSPLHF
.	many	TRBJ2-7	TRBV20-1	TGCAGTGCCGAGCGGGCAGGGGGGGTTGGCTACGAGCAGTACTTC	CSAERAGGVGYEQYF
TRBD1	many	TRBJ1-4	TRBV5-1	TGTGCCAGCAGTTTACAGGGGTCTAATGAAAAACTGTTTTTT	CASSLQGSNEKLFF
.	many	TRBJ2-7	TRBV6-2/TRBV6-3	TGTGCCAGCAGTTCGGACGGTACCTACGAGCAGTACTTC	CASSSDGTYEQYF
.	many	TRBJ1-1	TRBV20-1	TGCAGTGCTAGAGATACCCTAAGAAGGGCAGGGGCCTTAGAAGCTTTCTTT	CSARDTLRRAGALEAFF
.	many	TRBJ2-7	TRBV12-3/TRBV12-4	TGTGCCAGCAGTTTAGCAGGGGTGCTCGACGAGCAGTACTTC	CASSLAGVLDEQYF
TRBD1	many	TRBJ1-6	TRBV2	TGTGCCAGCAGAGCCGGACAGGGGAATTCACCCCTCCACTTT	CASRAGQGNSPLHF
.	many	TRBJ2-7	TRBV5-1	TGCGCCAGCAGTGTGACCCTAATCTCCTACGAGCAGTACTTC	CASSVTLISYEQYF
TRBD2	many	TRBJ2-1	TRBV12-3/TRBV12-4	TGTGCCAGCAGTGATACGGGACTAGGCTATGGTGAGCAGTTCTTC	CASSDTGLGYGEQFF
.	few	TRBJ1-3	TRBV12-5	TGTGCTAGTGGTTCCTCACCAAGCTCTGGAAACACCATATATTTT	CASGSSPSSGNTIYF
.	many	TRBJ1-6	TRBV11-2	TGTGCCAGCAGCTTACGGTTTATGGGGTTGAGTTCCTATAATTCACCCCTCCACTTT	CASSLRFMGLSSYNSPLHF
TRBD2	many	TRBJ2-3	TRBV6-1	TGTGCCAGCAGTGTCAGCGGGGGGCCACAGCAGGGTCCCACAGATACGCAGTATTTT	CASSVSGGPQQGPTDTQYF
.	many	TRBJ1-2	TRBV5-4	TGTGCCAGCAGCCCCAGATGGACAGATGGCTACACCTTC	CASSPRWTDGYTF
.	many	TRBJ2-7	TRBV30	TGTGCCTGGACTATTGGGACATCGCTAGTAAAGCAGTACTTC	CAWTIGTSLVKQYF
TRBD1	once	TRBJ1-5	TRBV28	TGTGCCAGCAGTACCGACAGGGGGCGAAGCAATCGGCCCCAGCATTTT	CASSTDRGRSNRPQHF
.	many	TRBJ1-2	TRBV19	TGTGCCAGTAGTATCGGCAGGGGAGCCGGCTACACCTTC	CASSIGRGAGYTF
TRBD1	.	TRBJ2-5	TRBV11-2	TGTGCCAGCAGCTTAGCGGGACAGGGTGGAGAGACCCAGTACTTC	CASSLAGQGGETQYF
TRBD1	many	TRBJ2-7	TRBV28	TGTGCCGCCTCCCGCGGGGACAGGGTTAGAAGCGAGCAGTACTTC	CAASRGDRVRSEQYF
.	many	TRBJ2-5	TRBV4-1	TGCGCCAGCAGCCAGGTGTTTGACCCAAAGACCCAGTACTTC	CASSQVFDPKTQYF
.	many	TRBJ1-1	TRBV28	TGTGCCAGCGAAAGAGGGGGGACGAACACTGAAGCTTTCTTT	CASERGGTNTEAFF
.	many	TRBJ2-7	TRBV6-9	TGTGCCAGCAGTTCGATCGCTAGCGTCACCTACGAGCAGTACTTC	CASSSIASVTYEQYF
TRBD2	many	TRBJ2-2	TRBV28	TGTGCCAGTTACCATAGCGGGACAAACACCGGGGAGCTGTTTTTT	CASYHSGTNTGELFF
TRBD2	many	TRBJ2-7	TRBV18	TGTGCCAGCTCACAACAGGCGGGGGGCGAGCAGTACTTC	CASSQQAGGEQYF
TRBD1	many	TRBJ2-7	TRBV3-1	TGTGCCAGCAGCCGCGGGACAGGGGGCTACGAGCAGTACTTC	CASSRGTGGYEQYF
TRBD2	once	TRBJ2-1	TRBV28	TGTGCCAGCAGATCGGGACTAGCGGGAGGTGACAATGAGCAGTTCTTC	CASRSGLAGGDNEQFF
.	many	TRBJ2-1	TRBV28	TGTGCCAGCAGTGCCCCTTCACAGATTCGACTAGAAGGCGATGAGCAGTTCTTC	CASSAPSQIRLEGDEQFF
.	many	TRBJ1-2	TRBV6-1	TGTGCCAGCAGTGAAGTGGATGGGGAAGGCTATGGCTACACCTTC	CASSEVDGEGYGYTF
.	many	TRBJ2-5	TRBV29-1	TGCAGCGTTCGAAGGGGTATGGGGGAGACCCAGTACTTC	CSVRRGMGETQYF